These 31 T cell receptor beta chains were sequenced from one sample in a study of T cell responses to AZD1222 COVID-19 vaccine. Data came from immunoSEQ multiplex PCR; TCRdb stores just in-frame clones and leaves some out. The data show some 200,000 clones, around nine tenths seen once. The sample in question was peripheral blood, obtained 28 days after the second dose of the MenACWY control vaccine. These receptors were collected from an adult who received the MenACWY meningococcal vaccine as a control.

The chain carries TRBV2 and TRBJ1-6, with D tentatively TRBD1 (6 bases). The CDR3 spans 18 residues. V lost 11 bases, J lost 7 bases, and 30 bases lay in between. The germline V gene has CDR1 SNHLY and CDR2 FYNNEI. Here the CDR3 DNA reads TGTGCCTCAACCCCCCTCTACGGCCGGACAGAGGTGAATTCACCCCTCCACTTT. It encodes CASTPLYGRTEVNSPLHF. Together with reference TRBV2 and TRBJ1-6, the CDR3 gives the full variable domain: EPEVTQTPSHQVTQMGQEVILRCVPISNHLYFYWYRQILGQKVEFLVSFYNNEISEKSEIFDDQFSVERPDGSNFTLKIRSTKLEDSAMYFCASTPLYGRTEVNSPLHFGNGTRLTVT.

The chain uses TRBV3-1 (or the pseudogene TRBV3-2) and TRBJ1-1; D remains unclear. This CDR3 is 13 amino acids long. Germline lookup yields CDR1 LGHDT and CDR2 YNNKEL (reference sequence). The germline V and J ends were trimmed by 4 bases and 7 bases, with 13 bases remaining between them. The CDR3 region has the DNA TGTGCCAGCAGCCCCCCGAATGCGGGTGAAGCTTTCTTT. Its protein product is CASSPPNAGEAFF.

The chain combines TRBV5-1 with TRBJ2-1, with TRBD2 as a possible D gene (5 bases). V was cut by 1 base and J by 2 bases, with 10 bases left in between. Germline loops: CDR1 SGHRS, CDR2 YFSETQ. The CDR3 has 15 residues. The CDR3 nucleotides are TGCGCCAGCAGCTTGTTAAGCGGAGCCTACAATGAGCAGTTCTTC. Translation gives CASSLLSGAYNEQFF.

The rearrangement links TRBV3-1 (or the pseudogene TRBV3-2) to TRBJ1-1; D gene unclear. CDR1 and CDR2 from the germline V gene are LGHDT and YNNKEL (reference sequence). Trimming removed 4 bases at V and 7 bases at J, with 13 bases between. The CDR3 is 13 amino acids. This CDR3 reads CASSPRADGEAFF. The CDR3, as DNA: TGTGCCAGCAGCCCTAGAGCGGACGGTGAAGCTTTCTTT.

The V and J genes are TRBV19 and TRBJ1-5; D is undetermined. V was pared by 1 base and J by 0 bases, with 7 bases between. The CDR3 length is 15 residues. Germline CDR1 is LNHDA and CDR2 is SQIVND (reference sequence). CDR3 loop: CASSIAQYSNQPQHF. DNA of the CDR3: TGTGCCAGTAGTATAGCCCAATATAGCAATCAGCCCCAGCATTTT.

This chain connects TRBV7-6 to TRBJ1-3; D gene uncertain. In germline, CDR1 is SGHVS, CDR2 FNYEAQ. Trimming cost V 5 bases and J 2 bases, with 16 bases left between them. This CDR3 contains 16 residues. Here the CDR3 reads CASSEVSPGAGNTIYF. CDR3 in DNA: TGTGCCAGCAGCGAGGTTTCACCGGGAGCTGGAAACACCATATATTTT.

The chain's CDR3 is CSASPALSGSVGVVGETQYF. CDR3 nucleotides: TGCAGTGCTAGTCCCGCTCTTAGCGGGAGTGTCGGGGTAGTGGGGGAGACCCAGTACTTC. V gene TRBV20-1 combines with J gene TRBJ2-5, with 9 bases identical to TRBD2. V trimming: 3 bases; J trimming: 5 bases; junction bases outside the gene matches: 25. The CDR3 loop spans 20 amino acids. Per germline, CDR1 DFQATT and CDR2 SNEGSKA (reference sequence).

The count of this clone is one. The rearrangement uses TRBV5-1 and TRBJ2-2, with unresolved D. V was shortened by 7 bases and J by 7 bases, with 14 bases between the two germline ends. The CDR3 loop spans 13 amino acids. The germline gives CDR1 SGHRS, CDR2 YFSETQ. This CDR3 reads CASRLDDNGELFF. In DNA form, the CDR3 reads TGCGCCAGCCGGCTAGATGATAACGGGGAGCTGTTTTTT.

The chain recombines TRBV19 with TRBJ2-7; D unresolved. The CDR3 extends over 12 amino acids. Trimming cost V 5 bases and J 3 bases, with 8 bases left between them. Germline-derived CDR1 and CDR2 are LNHDA and SQIVND (reference sequence). The CDR3 nucleotides are TGTGCCAGTAGTGCGTCCAACTACGAGCAGTACTTC. Its protein is CASSASNYEQYF.

The chain is built from TRBV28 and TRBJ2-7; a possible D gene is TRBD2 (6 bases). The CDR3 consists of 13 residues. V lost 3 bases and J 3 bases, leaving 9 bases between the germline ends. The germline CDR1 and CDR2 sequences are MDHEN and SYDVKM. As DNA, the CDR3 is TGTGCCAGCAGTTTTTGGCGGGACTACGAGCAGTACTTC. Protein sequence: CASSFWRDYEQYF.

This chain uses TRBV19 with TRBJ1-4; 9 bases match TRBD1. V was clipped by 6 bases and J by 10 bases; unmatched bases: 6. Germline V CDR1 and CDR2: LNHDA, SQIVND (reference sequence). The CDR3 sequence is 13 residues long. The CDR3 reads CASSPGTGSKLFF. In DNA, the CDR3 is TGTGCCAGTAGCCCCGGGACAGGGTCAAAACTGTTTTTT.

This chain links TRBV27 with TRBJ2-7; D is perhaps TRBD1 or TRBD2 (7 bases each). V lost 5 bases and J lost 4, with 15 bases in between. CDR3 length equals 14 residues. The germline V gene has CDR1 MNHEY and CDR2 SMNVEV (reference sequence). The CDR3 bases are TGTGCCAGCAGTGGACAGGCCGGGGGGTACGAGCAGTACTTC. Translating gives CASSGQAGGYEQYF.

The chain combines TRBV24-1 with TRBJ2-2, with D possibly matching TRBD1 (6 bases). The V and J ends lost 7 bases and 5 bases respectively, with 10 bases between them. The CDR3 covers 13 residues. Germline V lookup: CDR1 KGHDR, CDR2 SFDVKD. CDR3 DNA: TGTGCCACCAGACAGGGTTGGACCGGGGAGCTGTTTTTT. This sequence encodes CATRQGWTGELFF.

This chain uses TRBV21-1 with TRBJ1-2; TRBD1 is the table's D call and was not checked against the DNA. TRBV21-1 is shown as a pseudogene. The CDR3 has 11 residues. This chain's CDR3 is CASSPGQGWAF. Written as DNA, the CDR3 is TGTGCCAGCAGCCCAGGCCAGGGTTGGGCCTTC.

The chain couples TRBV7-9 to TRBJ1-5; 10 nucleotides match TRBD1. The CDR3 sequence is 18 residues long. V gave up 5 bases and J gave up 6 bases; unmatched junction bases: 16. Germline values: CDR1 SEHNR, CDR2 FQNEAQ (reference sequence). CDR3: CASSQRDRGLKSGQPQHF. The CDR3 bases are TGTGCCAGCAGCCAACGGGACAGGGGATTGAAATCGGGTCAGCCCCAGCATTTT.

This clone was seen a single time. The V gene is TRBV5-1, the J gene TRBJ2-1, with D possibly TRBD1 on 5 matching bases. Germline CDR1 reads SGHRS; CDR2 reads YFSETQ. The CDR3 is 15 residues long. Trimming removed 4 bases at V and 8 bases at J, with 19 bases between. CDR3 in amino acids: CASSPVMGPWDEQFF. CDR3 nucleotide sequence: TGCGCCAGCAGCCCGGTGATGGGGCCCTGGGATGAGCAGTTCTTC.

The rearrangement uses TRBV11-3 and TRBJ2-1; TRBD2 is a possible D gene (5 bases). Germline assignment: CDR1 SGHNT and CDR2 YENEEA. V was clipped by 0 bases and J by 9 bases, with 15 bases between them. The CDR3 is made up of 15 amino acids. The CDR3 region is CASSLDPTTRSEQFF. The CDR3 nucleotides are TGTGCCAGCAGCTTAGATCCGACTACTAGGAGTGAGCAGTTCTTC.

The J gene is TRBJ2-3, the V gene TRBV6-5; 7 bases map to TRBD1. The J segment lost 3 bases and the V segment lost 5 bases, leaving 5 bases of the junction unmatched. Germline CDR1 MNHEY, CDR2 SVGAGI. This CDR3 has 14 amino acids. CDR3 sequence: CASSHRQGTDTQYF. CDR3 DNA sequence: TGTGCCAGCAGTCACAGACAGGGAACAGATACGCAGTATTTT.

The rearrangement links TRBV18 to TRBJ2-1; 16 positions agree with TRBD2. CDR3 size: 17 residues. V shed 3 bases and J 8 bases; nucleotides not matched to a gene: 7. The germline gives CDR1 KGHSH, CDR2 LQKENI. The CDR3 loop reads CASSPGTSGRDNYEQFF. Here the CDR3 DNA reads TGTGCCAGCTCACCTGGGACTAGCGGGAGGGATAACTATGAGCAGTTCTTC.

J is TRBJ2-7 and V is TRBV28, with D perhaps matching TRBD1 (6 bases). The V end was cut by 4 bases, the J end by 7 bases, with 23 bases between. This CDR3 has 16 residues. Per the germline V gene, CDR1 is MDHEN and CDR2 is SYDVKM. CDR3 nucleotides: TGTGCCAGCAGTTCTCCGACAGACAGGTACCTGGGGGAGCAGTACTTC. Translated, it gives CASSSPTDRYLGEQYF.

This clone was seen a single time. The V call is TRBV27, the J call TRBJ1-1; no definite D call. The CDR3 consists of 14 residues. Germline V gene sequence: CDR1 MNHEY, CDR2 SMNVEV (reference sequence). Trimming stripped 6 bases from V and 1 base from J, with 12 bases between. The CDR3 DNA follows: TGTGCCAGCAGCCCTCGAAGTACGAACACTGAAGCTTTCTTT. This codes for CASSPRSTNTEAFF.

The chain is built from TRBV6-1 and TRBJ1-1, with D possibly matching TRBD1 (5 bases). Trimming left V 2 bases short and J 3 bases short, with 7 bases between. Germline lookup yields CDR1 MNHNS and CDR2 SASEGT. This CDR3 is 13 amino acids long. In DNA, the CDR3 is TGTGCCAGCAGTGAATTGGGGGACACTGAAGCTTTCTTT. As protein: CASSELGDTEAFF.

CDR3 region: CATSDFGDEQFF. Written as DNA, the CDR3 is TGTGCCACCAGTGATTTTGGGGATGAGCAGTTCTTC. This chain joins TRBV24-1 and TRBJ2-1; no firm D call. V dropped 1 base and J dropped 8 bases, with 5 bases sitting between them. The germline V gene has CDR1 KGHDR and CDR2 SFDVKD. The CDR3 has 12 residues.

J is TRBJ2-7 and V is TRBV10-3; 10 positions match TRBD2. Germline CDR1 and CDR2: ENHRY and SYGVKD. The CDR3 length is 14 residues. The ends lost 10 bases at V and 0 bases at J; junction bases unmatched: 6. The CDR3: CATTGLADSYEQYF. CDR3 sequence (DNA): TGTGCCACCACCGGACTAGCGGACTCCTACGAGCAGTACTTC.

The chain combines TRBV27 with TRBJ1-1; D is perhaps TRBD1 (5 bases). Trimming removed 2 bases at V and 3 bases at J, with 13 bases between. CDR3 length: 15 amino acids. From germline, CDR1 is MNHEY and CDR2 SMNVEV (reference sequence). CDR3 in DNA: TGTGCCAGCAGTTTAAATGAGGGGCCGTACACTGAAGCTTTCTTT. Protein: CASSLNEGPYTEAFF.

The chain couples TRBV11-3 to TRBJ1-1; possible D gene TRBD1, 6 bases. CDR1 and CDR2 from the germline V gene are SGHNT and YENEEA. CDR3 size: 18 residues. V was shortened by 5 bases and J by 0 bases, with 22 bases between the two germline ends. The CDR3 sequence is CASSATGTWGRLNTEAFF. The CDR3, as DNA: TGTGCCAGCAGCGCCACCGGGACATGGGGCCGTTTGAACACTGAAGCTTTCTTT.

The chain employs TRBV24-1 and TRBJ1-5, with TRBD1 matching 9 bases. Germline assignment: CDR1 KGHDR and CDR2 SFDVKD. V was clipped by 4 bases and J by 4 bases; unmatched bases: 4. This CDR3 region has 15 residues. DNA of the CDR3: TGTGCCACCAGTGACCGTGACAGGGGGAATCAGCCCCAGCATTTT. Translating it yields CATSDRDRGNQPQHF.

The chain uses TRBV28 and TRBJ2-3, with D perhaps TRBD1 (6 bases). The CDR3 consists of 15 residues. Germline CDR1 reads MDHEN; CDR2 reads SYDVKM. V was clipped by 5 bases and J by 0 bases, with 12 bases between them. CDR3 sequence: CASSTSGQSTDTQYF. CDR3 DNA: TGTGCCAGCAGTACCTCCGGACAGAGCACAGATACGCAGTATTTT.

The chain joins TRBV11-2 to TRBJ1-5, with D unresolved. The germline gives CDR1 SGHAT, CDR2 FQNNGV. V dropped 4 bases and J dropped 0 bases, with 19 bases sitting between them. The CDR3 is 18 residues long. CDR3 sequence (DNA): TGTGCCAGCAGCTACCTTTTTCGGACTGGAGATAGCAATCAGCCCCAGCATTTT. As protein: CASSYLFRTGDSNQPQHF.

The J gene is TRBJ2-1, the V gene TRBV6-5; the match to TRBD2 covers 10 bases. CDR3 length equals 14 residues. Germline loops: CDR1 MNHEY, CDR2 SVGAGI. Trimming cost V 4 bases and J 6 bases; bases outside gene matches: 3. As DNA, the CDR3 is TGTGCCAGCAGTTCGGGACTAGCGATCAATGAGCAGTTCTTC. It codes for CASSSGLAINEQFF.

In this sample, this clone turned up a few times. This chain links TRBV5-1 with TRBJ2-7; 10 nucleotides line up with TRBD1. Germline loops: CDR1 SGHRS, CDR2 YFSETQ. With 1 base clipped from V and 6 bases from J, the junction kept 7 bases outside the gene matches. CDR3 length: 15 amino acids. The CDR3 reads CASSLMGQGSSEQYF. The CDR3 DNA reads as TGCGCCAGCAGCTTGATGGGACAGGGGAGTAGCGAGCAGTACTTC.